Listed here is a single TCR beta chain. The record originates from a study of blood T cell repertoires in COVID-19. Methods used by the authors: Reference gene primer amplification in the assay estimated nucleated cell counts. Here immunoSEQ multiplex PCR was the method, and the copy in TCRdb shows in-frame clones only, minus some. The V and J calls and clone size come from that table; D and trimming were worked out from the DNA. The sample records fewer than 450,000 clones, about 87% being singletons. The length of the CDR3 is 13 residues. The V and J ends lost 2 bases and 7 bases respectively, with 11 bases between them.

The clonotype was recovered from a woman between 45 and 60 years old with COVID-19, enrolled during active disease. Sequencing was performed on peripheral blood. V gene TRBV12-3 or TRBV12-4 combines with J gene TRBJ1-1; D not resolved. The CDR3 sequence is CASSLLIDYEAFF. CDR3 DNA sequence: TGTGCCAGCAGTTTACTAATAGATTATGAAGCTTTCTTT.